These T cell receptor beta chains were read from a single sample in a study of OX40 agonist ivuxolimab in advanced cancers. The repertoire was sequenced with immunoSEQ multiplex PCR; TCRdb's copy has only in-frame clones and lacks some. The sample gives about 60,000 clones, around four fifths of which show up once; 2.8% is in the top ten. The source was CD4+ or CD8+ T cells sorted from blood, collected in a trial of the OX40 agonist ivuxolimab. The receptor source for this set is an adult with an advanced solid tumor such as melanoma, head and neck, liver or kidney cancer. Each CDR3 is given with its conserved first and last residue. Clone size is not always given. Where it is, it says once, few, many or a class for expanded clones.

. TRBJ2-7 TRBV7-9 CASSPLKTGLRYYEQYF
. TRBJ2-3 TRBV25-1 CASSALTTSTDTQYF
once TRBJ1-1 TRBV5-1 CASSTGQYTEAFF
. TRBJ2-1 TRBV20-1 CSARYNEQFF
. TRBJ2-1 TRBV9 CASSAAGQGAREQFF
. TRBJ1-4 TRBV2 CASALRKVVNEKLFF
once TRBJ1-6 TRBV7-9 CASSLGGANSPLHF
. TRBJ1-2 TRBV6-6 CASSYRTGDYGYTF
. TRBJ1-5 TRBV10-2 CASSPGTGGGQPQHF
. TRBJ2-3 TRBV9 CASSRPLAAETDTQYF
. TRBJ2-3 TRBV7-3 CASSLGLPSGDTQYF
. TRBJ2-2 TRBV11-3 CASSPRGELFF
. TRBJ2-3 TRBV15 CATSREGGFSTDTQYF
. TRBJ2-7 TRBV6-5 CASSYIPSGGAHEQYF
. TRBJ1-3 TRBV27 CASSSWTGPGNTIYF
. TRBJ1-1 TRBV30 CAWRPGLMNTEAFF
. TRBJ2-3 TRBV5-4 CASSHPRGASTDTQYF
. TRBJ2-7 TRBV14 CASSRGNSGGTYEQYF
. TRBJ2-5 TRBV19 CASSIGKGARETQYF
. TRBJ1-1 TRBV6-5 CASSYSSGGIGEAFF
. TRBJ2-2 TRBV27 CASSSLLAGGILVAGELFF
. TRBJ1-1 TRBV7-9 CASSLVRGGNTEAFF
. TRBJ2-7 TRBV6-5 CASGPYEQYF
. TRBJ1-1 TRBV6-6 CASSSVGTGQFPFF